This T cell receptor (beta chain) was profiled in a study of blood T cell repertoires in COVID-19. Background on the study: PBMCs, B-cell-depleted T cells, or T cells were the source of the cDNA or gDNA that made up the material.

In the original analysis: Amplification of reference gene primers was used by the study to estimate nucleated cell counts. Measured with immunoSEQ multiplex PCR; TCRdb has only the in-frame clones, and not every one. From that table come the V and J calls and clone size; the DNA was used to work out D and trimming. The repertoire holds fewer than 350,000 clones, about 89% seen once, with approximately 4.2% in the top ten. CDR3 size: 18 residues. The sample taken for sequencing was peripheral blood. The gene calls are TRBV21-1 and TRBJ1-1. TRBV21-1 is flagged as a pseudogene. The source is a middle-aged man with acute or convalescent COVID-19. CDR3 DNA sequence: TGTGCCAGCAGCAAAGGTCTGGGAGGGGTTTTAAGCGCCGATGAAGCTTTCTTT. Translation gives CASSKGLGGVLSADEAFF.